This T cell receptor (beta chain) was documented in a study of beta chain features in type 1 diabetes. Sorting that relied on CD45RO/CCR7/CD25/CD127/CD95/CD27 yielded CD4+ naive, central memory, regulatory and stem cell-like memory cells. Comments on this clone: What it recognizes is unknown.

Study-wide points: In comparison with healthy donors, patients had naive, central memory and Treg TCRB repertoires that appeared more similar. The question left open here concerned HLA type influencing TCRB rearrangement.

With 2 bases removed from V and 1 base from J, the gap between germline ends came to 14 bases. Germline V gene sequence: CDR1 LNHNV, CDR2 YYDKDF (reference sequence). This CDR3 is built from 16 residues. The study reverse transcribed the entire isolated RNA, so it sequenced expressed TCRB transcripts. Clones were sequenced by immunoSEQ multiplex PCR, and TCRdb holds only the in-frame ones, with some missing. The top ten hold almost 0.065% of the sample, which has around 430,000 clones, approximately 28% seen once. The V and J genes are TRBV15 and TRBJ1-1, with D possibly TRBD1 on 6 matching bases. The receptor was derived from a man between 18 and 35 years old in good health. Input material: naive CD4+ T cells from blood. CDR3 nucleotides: TGTGCCACCAGCAGAAACCCGACAGGATGGAACACTGAAGCTTTCTTT. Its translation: CATSRNPTGWNTEAFF.